The source of this T cell receptor (beta chain) is a study of T cells in women clearing cervical HPV infection. Per the germline V gene, CDR1 is SGHNT and CDR2 is YENEEA. CDR3 length: 11 residues. This table comes from immunoSEQ multiplex PCR, and its TCRdb copy is limited to in-frame clones, with some not included. The data show approximately 31,000 clones, and the top ten clones hold approximately 4.2%. To note about this clone: Read coverage stops 3 residues before the CDR3 terminus; the germline J gene supplies the remainder.

This sequence joins TRBV11-3 and TRBJ1-4, with D uncertain. The sequence was collected from a woman between 18 and 70 years old with a cervical HPV16 infection that either progressed to CIN3+ or cleared (not recorded which). The material sequenced was blood buffy coat. The chain's CDR3 is CASSLVRKLFF. CDR3 DNA (partial): TGTGCCAGCAGCTTAGTCCGGAAA.